The rows below give T cell receptor beta chains drawn from one sample of a study of shared clonotypes between healthy human individuals. Generated by immunoSEQ multiplex PCR, the TCRdb table keeps only in-frame clones and is missing some. The table lists about 660,000 clones, around two thirds of them singletons. Sequencing was carried out using memory CD4+ T cells sorted from blood. The receptors shown here come from a woman aged 25 to 39 in good health. The conserved cysteine and the conserved F or W are not part of the CDR3 here.

j_gene | v_gene | CDR3aa
TRBJ1-4 | TRBV5-1 | ASSLYGSLATNEKLF
TRBJ2-1 | TRBV9 | ASSVDSGTYNEQF
TRBJ2-3 | TRBV4-2 | ASSQDGTSGSTDTQY
TRBJ2-3 | TRBV5-1 | ASSLVISQDTQY
TRBJ2-2 | TRBV19 | ASSSLAGAGELF
TRBJ1-2 | TRBV6-5 | ASSYRTFNGYT
TRBJ2-3 | TRBV18 | ASSTYRAIGADTQY
TRBJ1-2 | TRBV15 | ATSRDRDGYGYT
TRBJ1-2 | TRBV18 | ASSPWGRYGYT
TRBJ1-2 | TRBV2 | ASSETPRTGYGYT
TRBJ2-1 | TRBV5-1 | ASSLDYSYNEQF
TRBJ1-6 | TRBV30 | AWFPGGRGNSPLH
TRBJ2-5 | TRBV4-2 | ASSQGPGGETQY
TRBJ2-3 | TRBV20-1 | SADTQY
TRBJ2-1 | TRBV7-9 | ASSLDQGEREF
TRBJ2-5 | TRBV28 | ASSPISGRGETQY
TRBJ2-7 | TRBV5-1 | ASSPGLTSYEQY
TRBJ1-2 | TRBV28 | ASSLINYGYT
TRBJ2-3 | TRBV7-8 | ASSLFSGGDTQY
TRBJ2-7 | TRBV10-3 | AISPGDYEQY
TRBJ2-3 | TRBV6-5 | ASHPAGSRDTQY